The rows below give T cell receptor beta chains drawn from one sample of a study of blood T cell repertoires in COVID-19. Assay used: immunoSEQ multiplex PCR; TCRdb lists only in-frame clones, some missing. Of about 38,000 clones listed, 70% to 90% are singletons. The sample consisted of peripheral blood. The receptors were gathered from a man aged 45-65 years with active COVID-19. Each CDR3 is given with its conserved first and last residue. D genes are given only for firm matches. Not every row has a clone size; where given, it reads once, few, many or a size class.

>TRBJ1-5|NA|TRBV7-8|NA
CASSLVGSSNPQHF
TGTGCCAGCAGCTTAGTAGGGAGTAGTAATCCCCAGCATTTT
>TRBJ2-2|NA|TRBV10-3|NA
CAISDRVATGELFF
TGTGCCATCAGTGACAGGGTCGCCACCGGGGAGCTGTTTTTT
>TRBJ2-5|TRBD2|TRBV28|NA
CASRSALAGVKETQYF
TGTGCCAGCAGGTCAGCGCTAGCGGGGGTGAAAGAGACCCAGTACTTC
>TRBJ1-2|TRBD1|TRBV6-5|NA
CASSYGGTAYGYTF
TGTGCCAGCAGTTACGGTGGGACAGCCTATGGCTACACCTTC
>TRBJ1-5|NA|TRBV6-1|once
CASGRDINQPQHF
TGTGCCAGCGGCCGGGACATCAATCAGCCCCAGCATTTT
>TRBJ1-2|TRBD1|TRBV4-3|NA
CASSRDRRADYTF
TGCGCCAGCAGCCGGGACAGAAGGGCTGACTACACCTTC
>TRBJ2-5|TRBD1|TRBV5-1|NA
CASSLGTGGETQYF
TGCGCCAGCAGCTTAGGGACAGGTGGAGAGACCCAGTACTTC
>TRBJ1-2|NA|TRBV6-5|NA
CASSSSGGYTF
TGTGCCAGCAGCTCCAGTGGTGGCTACACCTTC
>TRBJ2-2|TRBD1|TRBV18|NA
CASSPTDGRGHRTGELFF
TGTGCCAGCTCACCAACAGATGGCAGGGGGCATCGCACCGGGGAGCTGTTTTTT
>TRBJ2-7|NA|TRBV18|NA
CASSHEIAYEQYF
TGTGCCAGCTCACATGAGATCGCCTACGAGCAGTACTTC
>TRBJ1-1|NA|TRBV7-2|NA
CASSFDRLPEAFF
TGTGCCAGCAGCTTCGACAGGTTGCCTGAAGCTTTCTTT
>TRBJ2-1|NA|TRBV6-2/TRBV6-3|NA
CASSYPGSHEQFF
TGTGCCAGCAGTTACCCAGGGTCGCATGAGCAGTTCTTC
>TRBJ1-1|NA|TRBV14|NA
CASSLYSGTEAFF
TGTGCCAGCAGCCTATACTCCGGCACTGAAGCTTTCTTT
>TRBJ2-1|TRBD2|TRBV5-1|NA
CASSSRLAGGPNEQFF
TGCGCCAGCAGCTCCCGACTAGCGGGGGGGCCGAATGAGCAGTTCTTC
>TRBJ2-3|TRBD2|TRBV3-1/TRBV3-2|NA
CASSQEGSGGQDTQYF
TGTGCCAGCAGCCAAGAGGGTAGCGGGGGTCAGGATACGCAGTATTTT
>TRBJ2-7|TRBD1|TRBV24-1|NA
CATSVTGGYEQYF
TGTGCCACCAGTGTTACAGGGGGCTACGAGCAGTACTTC
>TRBJ2-3|TRBD2|TRBV6-2/TRBV6-3|NA
CASSYGGGRSDTQYF
TGTGCCAGCAGTTACGGCGGGGGGAGGTCAGATACGCAGTATTTT
>TRBJ2-6|TRBD2|TRBV6-5|NA
CASKGAGAGANVLTF
TGTGCCAGCAAAGGGGCGGGGGCTGGGGCCAACGTCCTGACTTTC
>TRBJ1-6|NA|TRBV27|NA
CASSLWATYNSPLHF
TGTGCCAGCAGTTTATGGGCCACCTATAATTCACCCCTCCACTTT
>TRBJ1-6|NA|TRBV6-6|few
CASSRTDGNSPLHF
TGTGCCAGCAGCAGGACAGACGGTAATTCACCCCTCCACTTT
>TRBJ2-7|TRBD2|TRBV28|NA
CASTVAGVSYEQYF
TGTGCCAGCACAGTAGCGGGGGTCTCTTACGAGCAGTACTTC
>TRBJ2-2|TRBD2|TRBV10-3|NA
CAIRAGVGGTGELFF
TGTGCCATCCGAGCGGGCGTGGGGGGGACCGGGGAGCTGTTTTTT
>TRBJ1-2|NA|TRBV5-6|once
CASSLGGAPIGGYTF
TGTGCCAGCAGCCTAGGAGGTGCCCCAATCGGTGGCTACACCTTC
>TRBJ2-1|NA|TRBV27|NA
CASSLGGAGEQFF
TGTGCCAGCAGTTTAGGGGGGGCGGGTGAGCAGTTCTTC
>TRBJ1-2|NA|TRBV21-1|once
CASTLGGEGVTF
TGTGCCAGCACCCTAGGGGGGGAGGGAGTCACCTTC
>TRBJ2-5|TRBD2|TRBV7-9|NA
CASSPGLALETQYF
TGTGCCAGCAGTCCGGGACTAGCCCTAGAGACCCAGTACTTC
>TRBJ1-2|TRBD1|TRBV5-4|NA
CASSTPQGPYGYTF
TGTGCCAGCAGCACTCCACAGGGGCCCTATGGCTACACCTTC
>TRBJ2-5|TRBD2|TRBV6-5|NA
CASSPGTNPQYF
TGTGCCAGCAGCCCCGGGACTAACCCCCAGTACTTC
>TRBJ1-4|NA|TRBV7-9|NA
CASSLGGPPVGLFF
TGTGCCAGCAGCTTAGGGGGCCCTCCGGTTGGACTGTTTTTT
>TRBJ2-1|TRBD2|TRBV7-8|once
CASSSGLAGGHNEQFF
TGTGCCAGCAGCTCCGGACTAGCGGGGGGGCACAATGAGCAGTTCTTC
>TRBJ1-2|NA|TRBV5-5|NA
CASSLLFVGQGGGYTF
TGTGCCAGCAGCTTGTTGTTTGTGGGTCAGGGCGGTGGCTACACCTTC
>TRBJ1-6|NA|TRBV5-1|few
CASSFDSYNSPLHF
TGCGCCAGCAGCTTTGACAGCTATAATTCACCCCTCCACTTT
>TRBJ2-3|TRBD1|TRBV24-1|NA
CATSDVQGSDTQYF
TGTGCCACCAGTGACGTACAGGGGTCAGATACGCAGTATTTT